These T cell receptor beta chains were read from a single sample in a study of T cell changes during pregnancy in multiple sclerosis. Produced via immunoSEQ multiplex PCR; TCRdb's table is partial and in-frame only. The sample yields approximately 44,000 clones, approximately 90% seen once. Material: CD4+ T cells from peripheral blood mononuclear cells, obtained in the first trimester of pregnancy. Receptors were obtained from a female donor with multiple sclerosis, enrolled in a pregnancy study. Each CDR3 is given with its conserved first and last residue. Each record gives: clone size, V gene, D gene, J gene, CDR3 DNA, CDR3 protein. A D gene is named only where the DNA matches it firmly. Size is omitted from some rows. Given values are once, few, many or a class for expanded clones.

NA	TRBV5-1	TRBD1	TRBJ2-5	TGCGCCAGCAGCGGCGACAGGGGAGGTGAGACCCAGTACTTC	CASSGDRGGETQYF
NA	TRBV5-1	TRBD2	TRBJ2-7	TGCGCCAGCAGCGCTTTCAGCGGGAGCTCCTACGAGCAGTACTTC	CASSAFSGSSYEQYF
NA	TRBV7-2	NA	TRBJ2-1	TGTGCCAGCAGCTTATCCGGACTATCCTACAATGAGCAGTTCTTC	CASSLSGLSYNEQFF
NA	TRBV4-2	NA	TRBJ2-7	TGTGCCAGCAGCCAGGGGCTGCGGGAAGGCCTCCACGAGCAGTACTTC	CASSQGLREGLHEQYF
NA	TRBV18	NA	TRBJ1-5	TGTGCCAGCTCACCACTAGCTTCTAGCAATCAGCCCCAGCATTTT	CASSPLASSNQPQHF
NA	TRBV2	NA	TRBJ2-7	TGTGCCAGCAAATTGGAGTCTCTTGACTCCTACGAGCAGTACTTC	CASKLESLDSYEQYF
NA	TRBV11-3	TRBD2	TRBJ2-3	TGTGCCAGTTCCTCCGGCGGGAGGAGGTCAGATACGCAGTATTTT	CASSSGGRRSDTQYF
NA	TRBV12-5	TRBD1	TRBJ1-3	TGTGCTAGTGGTTTGGTACGGGGACAGTCCCCCTCTGGAAACACCATATATTTT	CASGLVRGQSPSGNTIYF
NA	TRBV4-2	TRBD2	TRBJ2-4	TGTGCCAGCAGCCAAGACCTCCTCGGGGGGGGTAACATTCAGTACTTC	CASSQDLLGGGNIQYF
NA	TRBV7-9	NA	TRBJ1-5	TGTGCCAGCAGCTTCGTCCCAACAGGGACACGAAATCAGCCCCAGCATTTT	CASSFVPTGTRNQPQHF
NA	TRBV9	TRBD2	TRBJ2-2	TGTGCCAGCAGCGTAGCTAGCGGCAACACCGGGGAGCTGTTTTTT	CASSVASGNTGELFF
once	TRBV7-9	TRBD2	TRBJ2-2	TGTGCCAGCAGCCACACAGGGAAACTAGCGGGAGTTGTCGGGGAGCTGTTTTTT	CASSHTGKLAGVVGELFF
NA	TRBV7-9	NA	TRBJ2-3	TGTGCCAGCAGCTTAGACGGTCCAGATACGCAGTATTTT	CASSLDGPDTQYF
NA	TRBV7-9	TRBD2	TRBJ2-1	TGTGCCAGCAGCTTAGGACAGCGGGAGGCTTACAATGAGCAGTTCTTC	CASSLGQREAYNEQFF
NA	TRBV7-6	NA	TRBJ1-6	TGTGCCAGCAGCTTAGGGCCGTCGAATTCACCCCTCCACTTT	CASSLGPSNSPLHF
NA	TRBV5-4	TRBD2	TRBJ2-1	TGTGCCAGCAGTAGGACTAGCGGGAGTTGGTACAATGAGCAGTTCTTC	CASSRTSGSWYNEQFF
NA	TRBV30	TRBD1	TRBJ1-4	TGTGCCTCGGGACAGGGCGAAAAACTGTTTTTT	CASGQGEKLFF
NA	TRBV5-1	TRBD2	TRBJ2-7	TGCGCCAGCAGCTCCTCTGCGGGGACTAACAGCGGAAAGCAGTACTTC	CASSSSAGTNSGKQYF
NA	TRBV5-4	TRBD2	TRBJ2-1	TGTGCCAGCAGCTGGAGCGGGAGCAATGAGCAGTTCTTC	CASSWSGSNEQFF
NA	TRBV7-8	NA	TRBJ2-1	TGTGCCAGCAGCTCGAATAGCGTTCCCTACAATGAGCAGTTCTTC	CASSSNSVPYNEQFF
NA	TRBV29-1	TRBD1	TRBJ1-1	TGCAGCGTTGCCCGCGGACAGGGGGCTAACGGGAGAACTGAAGCTTTCTTT	CSVARGQGANGRTEAFF
once	TRBV11-1	NA	TRBJ2-1	TGTGCCAGCAGTCTCGACGGCGGGCTCGTGAGTGAGCAGTTCTTC	CASSLDGGLVSEQFF
NA	TRBV28	NA	TRBJ2-7	TGTGCCAGCAGTTCTCCACAGGGTCCGGGAAACGAGCAGTACTTC	CASSSPQGPGNEQYF
NA	TRBV28	NA	TRBJ1-1	TGTGCCAGCAGGTCCCAGTCGGCCCCGAGGGACACTGAAGCTTTCTTT	CASRSQSAPRDTEAFF
NA	TRBV18	TRBD2	TRBJ2-2	TGTGCCAGCTCACCAACTATGACTAGCGGGAGATCGAACACCGGGGAGCTGTTTTTT	CASSPTMTSGRSNTGELFF
NA	TRBV19	NA	TRBJ2-2	TGTGCCAGTAGTACTCAGACACGTCTGAACACCGGGGAGCTGTTTTTT	CASSTQTRLNTGELFF
NA	TRBV7-2	NA	TRBJ2-2	TGTGCCAGCAGCTTAGCAAGACTGGCCCCCGGGGAGCTGTTTTTT	CASSLARLAPGELFF
NA	TRBV5-6	TRBD2	TRBJ2-5	TGTGCCAGCAGCTTGTTGGGTGCGGCTAGCGGGAAAGAGACCCAGTACTTC	CASSLLGAASGKETQYF
NA	TRBV21-1	NA	TRBJ2-1	TGTGCCAGCAGCAAAGTATGGGCCAGGGTCCCCTACAATGAGCAGTTCTTC	CASSKVWARVPYNEQFF
NA	TRBV30	NA	TRBJ1-5	TGTGCCTGGAGTGTGGGCGGGGACCAGCCCCAGCATTTT	CAWSVGGDQPQHF
NA	TRBV9	TRBD2	TRBJ2-1	TGTGCCAGCAGCGAAAGGACTAGCGGGAGGGATGAGCAGTTCTTC	CASSERTSGRDEQFF
NA	TRBV4-1	TRBD2	TRBJ2-1	TGCGCCAGCAGCCAAGAGGTAGCGGGACCCAACAATGAGCAGTTCTTC	CASSQEVAGPNNEQFF
NA	TRBV7-3	TRBD1	TRBJ2-3	TGTGCCAGCAGACCAAGCGGGACAGGGGCGGGAGATACGCAGTATTTT	CASRPSGTGAGDTQYF
NA	TRBV5-5	NA	TRBJ1-4	TGTGCCAGCAGCCGGACTGCAGGAGGAAAACTGTTTTTT	CASSRTAGGKLFF
once	TRBV7-3	NA	TRBJ2-1	TGTGCCAGCAGCCCACGGTCAATCTCCTACAATGAGCAGTTCTTC	CASSPRSISYNEQFF
NA	TRBV2	TRBD2	TRBJ2-5	TGTGCCAGCAGGGGGACTAGCGTAGAAGAGACCCAGTACTTC	CASRGTSVEETQYF
NA	TRBV18	NA	TRBJ2-7	TGTGCCAGCTCACAAGGAGGGACTTCCTACGAGCAGTACTTC	CASSQGGTSYEQYF
once	TRBV19	NA	TRBJ1-5	TGTGCCAGTAGTCAGGGAATCAATCAGCCCCAGCATTTT	CASSQGINQPQHF
once	TRBV19	TRBD1	TRBJ2-1	TGTGCCAGTAGGATAGACAGGGGTTCCTACAATGAGCAGTTCTTC	CASRIDRGSYNEQFF
NA	TRBV6-6	TRBD1	TRBJ1-5	TGTGCCAGCATAAAAAGGGACAGGGGGCCCAATCAGCCCCAGCATTTT	CASIKRDRGPNQPQHF
NA	TRBV5-6	NA	TRBJ1-1	TGTGCCAGCAGCTTTCGGAGTTTGAACACTGAAGCTTTCTTT	CASSFRSLNTEAFF
NA	TRBV27	NA	TRBJ2-5	TGTGCCAGCATGGGAAGACAGTTCCAAAGGGAGACCCAGTACTTC	CASMGRQFQRETQYF
NA	TRBV19	NA	TRBJ2-7	TGTGCCAGTACCCTCGGGTTGGGGACTGACGAGCAGTACTTC	CASTLGLGTDEQYF
NA	TRBV25-1	NA	TRBJ2-3	TGTGCCAGCAGTGAAGCGGCGTCTGGCACAGATACGCAGTATTTT	CASSEAASGTDTQYF
once	TRBV18	NA	TRBJ1-3	TGTGCCAGCTCACCAGAGGGTCACTCTGGAAACACCATATATTTT	CASSPEGHSGNTIYF
NA	TRBV7-3	NA	TRBJ2-3	TGTGCCAGCAGCTCCTCGGCCACGGGTACGCAGTATTTT	CASSSSATGTQYF
NA	TRBV6-5	NA	TRBJ1-2	TGTGCCAGCAGTTACTCGAGGACAAACTATGGCTACACCTTC	CASSYSRTNYGYTF
once	TRBV28	NA	TRBJ1-5	TGTGCCAGCCGGGGGAACCTTCAGCCCCAGCATTTT	CASRGNLQPQHF
NA	TRBV18	NA	TRBJ2-5	TGTGCCAGCTCACCACTATCCCAAGAGACCCAGTACTTC	CASSPLSQETQYF
NA	TRBV5-1	TRBD2	TRBJ2-3	TGCGCCAGCAGCTTATCACTAGCGGGAGTAGCAGATACGCAGTATTTT	CASSLSLAGVADTQYF
NA	TRBV18	NA	TRBJ2-3	TGTGCCAGCTCACCGAGTCAGGAACAGTATTTT	CASSPSQEQYF
NA	TRBV18	TRBD1	TRBJ1-2	TGTGCCAGCTCACTTGGACAGGGGAGGGACTATGGCTACACCTTC	CASSLGQGRDYGYTF
few	TRBV30	NA	TRBJ2-2	TGTGCCTGGACGGATATCGGGGCCGGGGAGCTGTTTTTT	CAWTDIGAGELFF
NA	TRBV7-6	TRBD1	TRBJ1-1	TGTGCCAGCAGCTTAGGGACAGGGATAAACACTGAAGCTTTCTTT	CASSLGTGINTEAFF